These T cell receptor beta chains were read from a single sample in a study of identical twins. TCRdb independently ran MiXCR on the 5' RACE reads; one entry per CDR3 protein. The sample lists 1.5 million or so distinct CDR3 sequences, about 31% occurring once. Sequenced material: cord blood. The receptors come from a newborn girl in good health. The CDR3 runs from the conserved cysteine through the conserved F or W. D genes are given only for firm matches. Not all rows give a size; the values are once, few, many and, for expanded clones, a class.

j_call d_call v_call clone_size cdr3_nt cdr3_aa
TRBJ2-3 . TRBV6-5 . TGTGCCAGCAGTTACGAGGGTAGCCGCACAGATACGCAGTATTTT CASSYEGSRTDTQYF
TRBJ2-1 . TRBV21-1 . TGTGCCAGGGGGACTAGCGGGAGCTCGATGAGCTCCTACAATGAGCAGTTCTTC CARGTSGSSMSSYNEQFF
TRBJ1-1 . TRBV20-1 . TGCAGTGCTAGAGATAGCGGGCAGAACACTGAAGCTTTCTTT CSARDSGQNTEAFF
TRBJ1-2 . TRBV6-1 . TGTGCCAGCAGTGAAACGATAGGGACGGCCTACGGCTACACCTTC CASSETIGTAYGYTF
TRBJ2-1 . TRBV3-1 . TGTGCCAGCAGCCAGGGGGGACCCTACATCCTTTACAATGAGCAGTTCTTC CASSQGGPYILYNEQFF
TRBJ1-4 . TRBV4-1 few TGCGCCAGCAGCCAAGGAGGAGGCCCCGCAACTAATGAAAAACTGTTTTTT CASSQGGGPATNEKLFF
TRBJ2-7 . TRBV6-6 few TGTGCCAGCAGTTACCAGGACACGTACTACGAGCAGTACTTC CASSYQDTYYEQYF
TRBJ2-2 TRBD1 TRBV4-2 few TGTGCCAGCAGCCTCACCGGGACAGAGAAAACCGGGGAGCTGTTTTTT CASSLTGTEKTGELFF
TRBJ2-3 TRBD2 TRBV14 few TGTGCCAGCAGCCAACAAGGACTAGCGGTCACAGATACGCAGTATTTT CASSQQGLAVTDTQYF
TRBJ2-4 . TRBV11-2 . TGTGCCAGCAGCTTGTTTAAGGGGGACTCCAGGGCCAAAAACATTCAGTACTTC CASSLFKGDSRAKNIQYF
TRBJ2-3 TRBD2 TRBV20-1 . TGCAGTGCTATAAGGGCGGGAGCAGATACGCAGTATTTT CSAIRAGADTQYF
TRBJ1-2 . TRBV20-1 once TGCAGTGCTAGCCCCTTTCTCGGCTACACCTTC CSASPFLGYTF
TRBJ1-2 TRBD1 TRBV4-1 . TGCGCCAGCAGCCGCCCGGGACAGGCCTATGGCTACACCTTC CASSRPGQAYGYTF
TRBJ1-5 . TRBV28 few TGTGCCAGCAGTTTGCCCAGGGAGGGTCAGCCCCAGCATTTT CASSLPREGQPQHF
TRBJ2-5 . TRBV29-1 once TGCAGCGTTGGTAGGGACCCTTGGAGGGATGGAGAGACCCAGTACTTC CSVGRDPWRDGETQYF
TRBJ2-7 TRBD2 TRBV6-2/TRBV6-3 . TGTGCCAGCAGGCCTTCCCTAGCGGGGGCCCACGAGCAGTACTTC CASRPSLAGAHEQYF
TRBJ2-1 . TRBV9 . TGTGCCAGCAGCGTAGGCGCCCCGAGCTCCTACAGTGAGCAGTTCTTC CASSVGAPSSYSEQFF
TRBJ2-7 TRBD1 TRBV6-1 . TGTGCCAGCAGCCTCACAGGGGTGGGGTCCTACGAGCAGTACTTC CASSLTGVGSYEQYF
TRBJ1-5 . TRBV4-1 . TGCGCCAGCAGCGGAGGGATGAGTCAGCCCCAGCATTTT CASSGGMSQPQHF
TRBJ1-4 . TRBV4-1 . TGCGCCAGCAGCCAACTTGCAGTCGAAAAACTGTTTTTT CASSQLAVEKLFF
TRBJ1-6 . TRBV10-3 few TGTGCCATCAGGTTTCAGCTTGCGGAGGGAACCCTCCACTTT CAIRFQLAEGTLHF
TRBJ2-5 . TRBV20-1 . TGCAGTGCTTTTGACAGGTTGTACCAAGAGACCCAGTACTTC CSAFDRLYQETQYF
TRBJ2-7 TRBD2 TRBV7-4 . TGTGCCAGAGATAGCGGGAGTTACGAGCAGTACTTC CARDSGSYEQYF
TRBJ1-2 TRBD1 TRBV6-1 . TGTGCCAGCAGTGAAAAGGGTGGGACAGGACAAAACACCTTC CASSEKGGTGQNTF
TRBJ1-1 . TRBV27 . TGTGCCAGCAGTTCAAGGGTAAAGGTCCTAAGGTGGACTGAAGCTTTCTTT CASSSRVKVLRWTEAFF
TRBJ2-2 TRBD1 TRBV5-1 . TGCGCCAGCAGCTTGAGGGCAGGGACAGGGAACACCGGGGAGCTGTTTTTT CASSLRAGTGNTGELFF
TRBJ1-2 TRBD1 TRBV20-1 . TGCAGTGCTGGTTCTGGACAGGGGAACTATGACTACACCTTC CSAGSGQGNYDYTF
TRBJ2-3 TRBD2 TRBV9 few TGTGCCAGCAGCGTGGGATGGCGGGGGTCAGATACGCAGTATTTT CASSVGWRGSDTQYF
TRBJ2-1 TRBD2 TRBV20-1 . TGCAGTGCGTTGCCCCCGGGACTAGCGGGTTACAGCTCCTACAATGAGCAGTTCTTC CSALPPGLAGYSSYNEQFF
TRBJ2-7 TRBD1 TRBV7-9 . TGTGCCAGCAGCTTCCCCACAGGGGGCTTTATCAACGAGCAGTACTTC CASSFPTGGFINEQYF
TRBJ2-3 TRBD1 TRBV10-3 many TGTGCCATCAGACGGGACAGACCTTCAGATACGCAGTATTTT CAIRRDRPSDTQYF
TRBJ1-2 . TRBV2 . TGTGCCAGCAGTGATGCCCGATCCTATGGCTACACCTTC CASSDARSYGYTF
TRBJ2-2 . TRBV29-1 . TGCAGCGTTTCAGGGCTCACCGGGGAGCTGTTTTTT CSVSGLTGELFF
TRBJ2-4 TRBD1 TRBV6-1 . TGTGCCAGCAAGACGACAGGGGGCAGGGAAAACATTCAGTACTTC CASKTTGGRENIQYF
TRBJ2-1 TRBD2 TRBV14 . TGTGCCAGCAGCCAAGATAGGGGACTAGCGGGACCTTACAATGAGCAGTTCTTC CASSQDRGLAGPYNEQFF
TRBJ2-7 . TRBV30 . TGTGCCTGGAGAGACGGAGCCTACGAGCAGTACTTC CAWRDGAYEQYF
TRBJ1-2 . TRBV10-3 . TGTGCCATCAGTGAGTCCGGAACAGGGCCTTATGGCTACACCTTC CAISESGTGPYGYTF
TRBJ2-1 TRBD2 TRBV12-3/TRBV12-4 . TGTGCCAGCAGTTTTAGCGGGAGAATCAGGGATGAGCAGTTCTTC CASSFSGRIRDEQFF
TRBJ2-1 . TRBV13 few TGTGCCAGCAGCTTAGGACACGGAGGCAATGAGCAGTTCTTC CASSLGHGGNEQFF
TRBJ2-1 TRBD2 TRBV4-2 . TGTGCCAGCAGCCTAGGTCCAGGGAGGGACAATGAGCAGTTCTTC CASSLGPGRDNEQFF
TRBJ2-5 TRBD2 TRBV20-1 . TGCAGTGCTAGAGGAGCGGGGGGCCCAGAGACCCAGTACTTC CSARGAGGPETQYF
TRBJ2-1 TRBD2 TRBV7-2 . TGTGCCAGCAGCTCCTGGACTAGCGGGGGGCGTTCCTACAATGAGCAGTTCTTC CASSSWTSGGRSYNEQFF
TRBJ2-2 . TRBV11-2 . TGTGCCAGCAGCGCCAACCCCTTTCGGGAGCTGTTTTTT CASSANPFRELFF
TRBJ1-1 . TRBV9 . TGTGCCAGCAGCGTAGAGGGGAGCATGAACACTGAAGCTTTCTTT CASSVEGSMNTEAFF
TRBJ2-5 TRBD1 TRBV6-5 . TGTGCCAGCAGTTACCACATGACAGGGAACCAAGAGACCCAGTACTTC CASSYHMTGNQETQYF
TRBJ1-6 TRBD1 TRBV5-1 . TGCACCAGCAGCCCGACAGGGGACAGTTCACCCCTCCACTTT CTSSPTGDSSPLHF
TRBJ1-2 . TRBV25-1 few TGTGCCAGCAGTGAAAGTGGGGCCAGCTTTTATGGCTACACCTTC CASSESGASFYGYTF
TRBJ2-6 . TRBV6-1 . TGTGCCAGCAGCGGACAACCTGGGGCCAACGTCCTGACTTTC CASSGQPGANVLTF
TRBJ2-4 . TRBV4-1 . TGCGCCAGCAGCCAAGCATCAGGGGAAAACATTCAGTACTTC CASSQASGENIQYF
TRBJ1-1 . TRBV7-8 . TGTGCCAGCAGCTTAGGGGGCCGCGCGGTAGCTTTCTTT CASSLGGRAVAFF
TRBJ2-7 . TRBV4-2 . TGTGCCAGCAGCCAGCAAGACTCGGCCTACTCCTACGAGCAGTACTTC CASSQQDSAYSYEQYF